The sequence of this T cell receptor beta chain was determined in a study of T-cell memory formation after mild COVID-19. The overall study: TCR clusters showed largely donor specificity.

TCR alpha and TCR beta cDNA libraries carrying sample barcodes and UMIs were produced by 5'RACE using constant-segment primers. TCRdb recomputed calls from the 5' RACE reads with MiXCR, one row per CDR3 protein. This table has roughly 62,000 distinct CDR3 sequences, about a tenth appearing once. Regarding the study as a whole: For second-wave clones that peaked at day 37, SARS-CoV-2 specificity went unverified. CD4/CD8 balance held among clones contracting day 15 to 85, and later expanders leaned CD4+.

This clonotype was seen only a few times. Antigen unknown. The germline V and J ends were trimmed by 10 bases and 5 bases, with 17 bases remaining between them. Germline V gene sequence: CDR1 MNHEY, CDR2 SVGEGT. The CDR3 sequence is 13 residues long. V usage is TRBV6-2 or TRBV6-3 and J usage is TRBJ1-1; D call uncertain. Sequencing was done on a sample of PBMCs or a T cell subset sorted from them (not recorded which). This clonotype originated in a man aged 18 to 30 who had mild COVID-19 (a few samples of this study predate the infection). Cell type and time point are not known. The CDR3 nucleotides are TGTGCCACCATCCTGATGGGGAGTACTGAAGCTTTCTTT. Amino acid sequence: CATILMGSTEAFF.